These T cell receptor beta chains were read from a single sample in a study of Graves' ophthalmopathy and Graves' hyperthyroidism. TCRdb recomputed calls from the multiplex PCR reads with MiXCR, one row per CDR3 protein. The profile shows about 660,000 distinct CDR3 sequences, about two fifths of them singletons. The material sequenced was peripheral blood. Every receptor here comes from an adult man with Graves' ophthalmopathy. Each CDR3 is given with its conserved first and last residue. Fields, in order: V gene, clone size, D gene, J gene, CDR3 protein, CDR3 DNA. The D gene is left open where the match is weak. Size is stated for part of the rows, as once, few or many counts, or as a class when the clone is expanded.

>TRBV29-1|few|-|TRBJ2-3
CSVDGRRSTDTQYF
TGCAGCGTCGATGGTCGGCGGAGCACAGATACGCAGTATTTT
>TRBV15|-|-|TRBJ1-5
CATSSELGGNQPQHF
TGTGCCACCAGCAGTGAACTAGGGGGCAATCAGCCCCAGCATTTT
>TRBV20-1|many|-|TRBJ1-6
CSARQDDSPLHF
TGCAGTGCTAGGCAGGACGATTCACCCCTCCACTTT
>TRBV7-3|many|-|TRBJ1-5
CASSCGGVEGSNQPQHF
TGTGCCAGCAGCTGCGGGGGGGTCGAAGGTAGCAATCAGCCCCAGCATTTT
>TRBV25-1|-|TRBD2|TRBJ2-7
CASSDEREGDNEQYF
TGTGCCAGCAGTGATGAGCGGGAGGGCGACAATGAGCAGTACTTC
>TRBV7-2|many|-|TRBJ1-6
CASSQRQDSPLHF
TGTGCCAGCAGCCAACGACAGGATTCACCCCTCCACTTT
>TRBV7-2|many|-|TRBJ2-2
CASSSHRGGTGELFF
TGTGCCAGCAGCTCGCACAGGGGAGGCACCGGGGAGCTGTTTTTT
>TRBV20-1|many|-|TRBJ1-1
CSIGGETEAFF
TGCAGTATCGGGGGGGAAACTGAAGCTTTCTTT
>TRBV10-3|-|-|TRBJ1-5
CASSYSRGRSRQPQHF
TGTGCCAGCAGTTACTCGCGGGGCAGATCGAGGCAGCCCCAGCATTTT
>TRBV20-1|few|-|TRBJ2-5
CSARDNGWGRQETQYF
TGCAGTGCTAGAGATAATGGGTGGGGCCGTCAAGAGACCCAGTACTTC
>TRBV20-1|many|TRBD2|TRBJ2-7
CSAPEASGSEQYF
TGCAGTGCCCCGGAGGCTAGCGGGAGCGAGCAGTACTTC
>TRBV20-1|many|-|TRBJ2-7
CSASSVSSYEQYF
TGCAGTGCTAGTTCGGTCAGCTCCTACGAGCAGTACTTC
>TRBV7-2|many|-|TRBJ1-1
CASSFQTGNTEAFF
TGTGCCAGCAGCTTCCAGACCGGGAACACTGAAGCTTTCTTT
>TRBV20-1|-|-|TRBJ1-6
CSARGGSSYNSPLHF
TGCAGTGCTAGAGGGGGGAGCTCCTATAATTCACCCCTCCACTTT
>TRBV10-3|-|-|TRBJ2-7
CAISYGHFYEQYF
TGTGCCATCAGTTACGGTCACTTCTACGAGCAGTACTTC
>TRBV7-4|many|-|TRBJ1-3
CASSLGTTGNTIYF
TGTGCCAGCAGCTTAGGAACTACTGGAAACACCATATATTTT
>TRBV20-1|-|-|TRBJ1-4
CSARDPRGGNTEKLFF
TGCAGTGCTAGAGACCCCCGAGGGGGGAACACTGAAAAACTGTTTTTT
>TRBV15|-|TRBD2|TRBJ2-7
CGTSMASGTTEQYF
TGTGGCACCAGCATGGCGTCCGGGACTACCGAGCAGTACTTT
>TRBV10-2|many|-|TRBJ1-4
CASSEGVTGLATNEKLFF
TGCGCCAGCAGTGAGGGTGTGACAGGATTAGCAACTAATGAAAAACTGTTTTTT
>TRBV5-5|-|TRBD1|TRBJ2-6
CASSLLYRGAGANVLTF
TGTGCCAGCAGCTTGTTGTACAGGGGGGCTGGGGCCAACGTCCTGACTTTC
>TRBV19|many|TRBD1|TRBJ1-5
CASTKRQGNQPQHF
TGTGCCAGTACCAAGAGACAGGGGAACCAGCCCCAGCATTTT
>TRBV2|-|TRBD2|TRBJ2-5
CASSEMEGRLAGGETQYF
TGTGCCAGCAGTGAAATGGAGGGTCGTCTAGCGGGAGGGGAGACCCAGTACTTC
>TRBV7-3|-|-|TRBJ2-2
CAEGNTGELFF
TGTGCTGAGGGGAACACCGGGGAGCTGTTTTTT
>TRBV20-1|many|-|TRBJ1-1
CSATRGRGGENTEAFF
TGCAGTGCTACTAGAGGGCGGGGCGGGGAGAACACTGAAGCTTTCTTT
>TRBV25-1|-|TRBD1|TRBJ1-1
CASSGTGSMGEAFF
TGTGCCAGCAGTGGGACAGGGAGTATGGGTGAAGCTTTCTTT
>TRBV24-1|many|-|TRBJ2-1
CATSDRAAYNEQFF
TGTGCCACCAGTGACCGGGCCGCCTACAATGAGCAGTTCTTC
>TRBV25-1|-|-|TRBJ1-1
CASVTETYTEAFF
TGTGCCAGCGTGACAGAGACTTACACTGAAGCTTTCTTT
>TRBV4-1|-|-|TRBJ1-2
CASSQVLGHYGYTF
TGCGCCAGCAGCCAAGTCTTAGGGCACTATGGCTACACCTTC
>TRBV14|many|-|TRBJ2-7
CASSQGGAPYEQYF
TGTGCCAGCAGCCAAGGTGGGGCGCCCTACGAGCAGTACTTC
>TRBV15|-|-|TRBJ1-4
CATSSSNEKLFF
TGTGCCACCAGCAGTTCCAATGAAAAACTGTTTTTT
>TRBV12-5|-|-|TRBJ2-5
CASGFTLVETQYF
TGTGCTAGTGGTTTCACATTGGTAGAGACCCAGTACTTC
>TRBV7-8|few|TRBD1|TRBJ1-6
CASSGGTGRGSSYNSPLHF
TGTGCCAGCAGCGGAGGGACAGGACGGGGGAGCTCCTATAATTCACCCCTCCACTTT
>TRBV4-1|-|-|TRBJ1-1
CASSQDKVNTEAFF
TGCGCCAGCAGCCAAGATAAGGTGAACACTGAAGCTTTCTTT
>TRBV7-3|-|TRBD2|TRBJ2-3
CASSLTGLAGITDTQYF
TGTGCCAGCAGCTTGACTGGACTAGCGGGGATCACAGATACGCAGTATTTT
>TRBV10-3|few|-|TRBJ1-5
CAISESGASNQPQHF
TGTGCCATCAGTGAGTCAGGGGCCTCCAATCAGCCCCAGCATTTT
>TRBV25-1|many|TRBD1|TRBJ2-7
CASSGIQGAVQYF
TGTGCCAGCAGTGGAATACAGGGGGCCGTGCAGTACTTC
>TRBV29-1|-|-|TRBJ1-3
CSAARAENTIYF
TGCAGCGCGGCCCGAGCAGAAAACACCATATATTTT
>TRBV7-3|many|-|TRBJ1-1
CASSRDSSTEAFF
TGTGCCAGCAGCCGAGACAGTTCCACTGAAGCTTTCTTT
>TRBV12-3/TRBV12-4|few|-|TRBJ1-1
CASSFRDLNTEAFF
TGTGCCAGCAGTTTTAGGGACCTGAACACTGAAGCTTTCTTT
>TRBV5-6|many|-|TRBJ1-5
CASSLRIGDQPQHF
TGTGCCAGCAGCTTGCGGATCGGGGATCAGCCCCAGCATTTT
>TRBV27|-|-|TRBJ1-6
CASSFLNKGSPLHF
TGTGCCAGCAGTTTTTTAAATAAGGGTTCACCCCTCCACTTT
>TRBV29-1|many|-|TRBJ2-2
CSVARDTGELFF
TGCAGCGTTGCCAGGGATACCGGGGAGCTGTTTTTT
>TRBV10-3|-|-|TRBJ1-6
CASNQGFSYNSPLHF
TGTGCCAGCAACCAGGGCTTCTCCTATAATTCACCCCTCCACTTT
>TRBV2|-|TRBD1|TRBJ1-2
CASQRDRDYTF
TGTGCCAGCCAGAGGGACAGGGACTACACCTTC
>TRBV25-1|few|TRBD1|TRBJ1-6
CASSEGQGRDNSPLHF
TGTGCCAGTAGTGAAGGACAGGGGCGCGATAATTCACCCCTCCACTTT
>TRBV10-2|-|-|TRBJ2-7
CASSGAQAGEQYF
TGCGCCAGCAGTGGGGCCCAGGCGGGTGAGCAGTACTTC
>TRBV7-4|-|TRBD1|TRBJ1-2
CASSLLQGQGSGYTF
TGTGCCAGCAGCTTGCTCCAGGGACAGGGGTCCGGCTACACCTTC
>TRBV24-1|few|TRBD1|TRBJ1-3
CATSSQGERSPDSGNTIYF
TGTGCCACCAGTTCACAGGGGGAAAGATCTCCCGACTCTGGAAACACCATATATTTT
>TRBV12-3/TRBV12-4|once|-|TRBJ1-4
CASGLVPGPFNEKLFF
TGTGCTAGTGGTTTGGTCCCCGGACCGTTTAATGAAAAACTGTTTTTT
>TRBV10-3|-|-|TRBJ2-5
CAITAARETQYF
TGTGCCATCACGGCGGCCCGAGAGACCCAGTACTTC
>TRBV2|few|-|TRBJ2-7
CASSYDVSYEQYF
TGTGCCAGCAGTTATGATGTGAGCTACGAGCAGTACTTC
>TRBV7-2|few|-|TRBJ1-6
CASTLSRVRGNSPLHF
TGTGCCAGCACCCTAAGCCGGGTCCGCGGCAATTCACCCCTCCACTTT
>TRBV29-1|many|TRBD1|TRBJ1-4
CSVGGTGNEKLFF
TGCAGCGTTGGAGGGACAGGGAATGAAAAACTGTTTTTT
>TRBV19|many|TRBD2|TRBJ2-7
CASRDLAGGYEQYF
TGTGCCAGTAGGGATCTAGCGGGAGGATACGAGCAGTACTTC
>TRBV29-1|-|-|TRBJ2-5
CSGRRGRETQYF
TGCAGCGGGCGACGGGGCCGAGAGACCCAGTACTTC
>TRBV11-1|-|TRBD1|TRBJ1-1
CASSVADRGDTEAFF
TGTGCCAGCAGCGTGGCGGACAGGGGTGACACTGAAGCTTTCTTT
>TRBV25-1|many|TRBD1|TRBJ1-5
CASRGDRGDLQHF
TGTGCCAGCAGGGGAGACAGGGGGGATCTCCAGCATTTT
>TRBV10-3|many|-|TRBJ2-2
CAISDPGATELFF
TGTGCCATCAGTGACCCGGGGGCGACGGAGCTGTTTTTT
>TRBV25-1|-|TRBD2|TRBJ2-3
CASSLGASGLPDTQYF
TGTGCCAGCAGCCTTGGGGCTAGCGGGTTACCAGATACGCAGTATTTT
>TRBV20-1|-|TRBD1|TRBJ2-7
CSARGQGVRYEQYF
TGCAGTGCTAGAGGACAGGGGGTCCGTTACGAGCAGTACTTC